This paragraph reports one T cell receptor beta chain. The antigen it recognizes is unknown. No qualities accompany the bases; no much larger clone lies one base away. Using the deep immunoSEQ assay, TCR CDR3 regions were amplified from genomic DNA by multiplex PCR. Extracted genomic DNA from each cell subset was spread evenly across all wells of several immunoSEQ 96-well plates, with each plate serving as a replicate. For sorted subsets, each replicate PCR was loaded with 200 ng genomic DNA, equivalent to some 31,000 T cell genomes. The purified libraries were quantified using a Qubit 3.0 fluorometer, sized with a Bioanalyzer 2100, and then quantified again using the KAPA Library Quantification kit. Every immunoSEQ 96-well plate was sequenced on a separate single-read 150-cycle Illumina NextSeq 550 flow cell. The original pipeline was this. Because the immunoSEQ output held only junctional sequences and lacked quality scores, the filtering could not match the filtering applied to full-length reads. Sequences were annotated with PyIR, a Python wrapper for IgBLAST v1.9, and V/J genes and CDR3 were assigned using IMGT germline references. Reads were filtered out if the reads had weak V/J assignments (E-value above 1e-6), no CDR3, stop codons, out-of-frame junctions, or ambiguous translated residues. A V3J clonotype was defined by an identical inferred V gene, J gene, and CDR3 amino acid sequence. Percentage overlap between repertoires was calculated by dividing the number of shared unique clonotypes by the size of the smaller repertoire. RTK rarefaction, the Chao1 estimator, and Recon v2.1 estimates of unobserved clonotypes were used to assess repertoire richness. For all TCRbeta clonotypes obtained by the gDNA method from a handful of donors, generation probabilities were computed with OLGA. Sourced from immuneACCESS, this table was stored by TCRdb with only in-frame sequences that have V and J called. A share of the clones is absent; for the studies checked, an unresolved V gene accounts for under half, and the remainder has no known explanation. V and J calls and clone size follow that table, whereas D and trimming were derived from the DNA. The sample table contains 1.5 million to 2.5 million clones; only one count was recorded for about 94% of them. The ten largest make up under 1.5% of the sample.

Spanning cysteine to phenylalanine, the CDR3 consists of 12 amino acids. This entry keeps only the CDR3 DNA: 36 bases, framed from base 1. Via the germline V gene, CDR1 is SQVTM and CDR2 ANQGSEA. Deletion took 7 bases off V and 0 bases off J, with a span of 7 bases between the germline ends. These data originate in a study of shared clonotypes between healthy human individuals (dated by TCRdb to 2020 to 2021). For the wider study: Three men and two women, aged 18 to 49 years, made up the cohort. Per donor, three plates each were used for CD4 naive and CD4 memory, two for CD8 naive, and one for CD8 memory. Libraries were prepared and TCR repertoires were sequenced by different laboratories using diverse techniques, in order to increase sequencing depth and limit assay-specific biases. Per donor, leukapheresis produced somewhere between about 0.85 and 8.9 billion PBMCs. To estimate repertoire size and how much clonotype sharing occurs between individuals, the study deeply sequenced the blood TCR repertoires of 5 or 6 healthy adults.

The paper's findings and limits, for the study overall: Approximately 4.8% of naive CD4, around 4% of naive CD8, about 2.5% of memory CD4, and 0.4% of memory CD8 clonotypes were shared across several donors. Because the study included a small number of donors, the genetic and exposure-history diversity represented was limited. Pairwise subsampling indicated that sequencing depth was expected to affect the degree of clonotype sharing among donors. Rarefaction of sorted-subset datasets indicated incomplete sequencing despite the large sequencing depth. Larger estimated clonotype richness was generally found for naive subsets than for memory subsets. Sampling was restricted to blood, and TCR repertoires in tissue are likely to differ from TCR repertoires in blood. Higher generation probabilities were observed for clonotypes shared by all four sorted-subset donors than for non-shared clonotypes.

CD8 naive samples were obtained by positive selection for CCR7 among CD45RO-negative cells, yielding a CD45RA+CCR7+ population from which TemRA cells were excluded. Healthy HIV-negative adults with no recently reported acute infections or vaccinations were included as donors. All donors were Caucasian adults living in Nashville, Tennessee, USA. Blood was collected by leukapheresis, and PBMCs were isolated by Ficoll-Histopaque density gradient centrifugation and then cryopreserved in liquid nitrogen vapor phase. Purity and quantity of every magnetically sorted T cell population were checked by analytical flow cytometry. From each sorted fraction, genomic DNA was isolated and quantified by UV absorbance on a Nanodrop 2000c.

The chain is assembled from TRBV29-1 and TRBJ1-3, with the D gene not confidently named. Specimen: naive CD8+ T cells sorted from blood. The sample's cell subset or site label, in plain terms: CD45RA+CCR7+. The receptor was derived from a man in his late teens or twenties in good health. The CDR3 here reads CSGPRSGNTIYF. The nucleotides are TGCAGCGGGCCCCGCTCTGGAAACACCATATATTTT. The full variable domain, completed from the reference TRBV29-1 and TRBJ1-3 proteins outside the CDR3, reads SAVISQKPSRDICQRGTSLTIQCQVDSQVTMMFWYRQQPGQSLTLIATANQGSEATYESGFVIDKFPISRPNLTFSTLTVSNMSPEDSSIYLCSGPRSGNTIYFGEGSWLTVV.